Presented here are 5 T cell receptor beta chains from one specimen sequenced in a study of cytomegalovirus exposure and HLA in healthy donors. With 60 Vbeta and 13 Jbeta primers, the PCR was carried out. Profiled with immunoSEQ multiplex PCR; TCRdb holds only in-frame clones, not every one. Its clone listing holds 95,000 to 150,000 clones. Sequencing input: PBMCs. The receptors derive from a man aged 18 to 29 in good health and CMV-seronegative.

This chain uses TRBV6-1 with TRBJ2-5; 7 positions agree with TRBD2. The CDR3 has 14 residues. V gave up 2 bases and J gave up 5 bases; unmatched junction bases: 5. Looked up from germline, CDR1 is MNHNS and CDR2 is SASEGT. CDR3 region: CASSERGSGETQYF. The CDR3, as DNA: TGTGCCAGCAGTGAACGCGGGAGTGGCGAGACCCAGTACTTC.

The CDR3 nucleotides read TGTGCCAGCAGCCCCTCGGGACTAGCGGGATACAATGAGCAGTTCTTC. Translated: CASSPSGLAGYNEQFF. The V and J genes are TRBV11-2 and TRBJ2-1; TRBD2 matches at 13 bases. Germline CDR1 SGHAT, CDR2 FQNNGV. The CDR3 totals 16 residues. V lost 5 bases and J lost 4; bases outside the gene matches: 5.

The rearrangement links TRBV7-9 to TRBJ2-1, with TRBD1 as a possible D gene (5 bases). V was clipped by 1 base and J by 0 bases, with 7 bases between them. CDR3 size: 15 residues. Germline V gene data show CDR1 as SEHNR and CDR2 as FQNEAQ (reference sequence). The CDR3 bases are TGTGCCAGCAGCTTAGACAGGAACTCCTACAATGAGCAGTTCTTC. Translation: CASSLDRNSYNEQFF.

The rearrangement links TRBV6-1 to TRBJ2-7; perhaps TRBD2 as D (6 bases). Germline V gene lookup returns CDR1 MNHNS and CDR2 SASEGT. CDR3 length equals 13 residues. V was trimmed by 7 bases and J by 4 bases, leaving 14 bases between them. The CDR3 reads CASIPWGTYEQYF. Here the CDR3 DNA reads TGTGCCAGCATTCCCTGGGGGACTTACGAGCAGTACTTC.

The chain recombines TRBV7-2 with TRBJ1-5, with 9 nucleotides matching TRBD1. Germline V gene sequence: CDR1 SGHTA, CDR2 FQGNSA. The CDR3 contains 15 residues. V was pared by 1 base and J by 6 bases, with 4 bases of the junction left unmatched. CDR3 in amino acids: CASSLGDRVFQPQHF. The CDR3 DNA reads TGTGCCAGCAGCTTAGGGGACAGGGTGTTTCAGCCCCAGCATTTT. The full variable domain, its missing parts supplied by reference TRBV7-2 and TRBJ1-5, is GAGVSQSPSNKVTEKGKDVELRCDPISGHTALYWYRQSLGQGLEFLIYFQGNSAPDKSGLPSDRFSAERTGGSVSTLTIQRTQQEDSAVYLCASSLGDRVFQPQHFGDGTRLSIL.